Below are 10 T cell receptor beta chains sequenced from a single sample in a study of blood T cell repertoires in COVID-19. Measured with immunoSEQ multiplex PCR; TCRdb has only the in-frame clones, and not every one. This table has 280,000 or so clones, 70% to 90% appearing once. Sequenced material: PBMCs or T cells enriched from blood (not recorded which). The receptors originated from a young man who had recovered from COVID-19.

This rearrangement joins TRBV6-4 to TRBJ1-2; D gene unclear. The CDR3 loop spans 15 amino acids. Germline assignment: CDR1 MRHNA and CDR2 SNTAGT. Trimming cost V 0 bases and J 7 bases, with 15 bases left between them. The CDR3 sequence is CASSDSAARGSGYTF. The CDR3 nucleotides are TGTGCCAGCAGTGACTCGGCAGCTCGGGGAAGTGGCTACACCTTC.

This clone is a singleton in its sample. The identical CDR3 is also encoded by other nucleotide sequences in the sample. This CDR3 is CASSWTGANEKLFF. For the CDR3, the DNA is TGTGCCAGCAGTTGGACAGGGGCTAATGAAAAACTGTTTTTT. V gene TRBV27 combines with J gene TRBJ1-4; 9 positions match TRBD1. Trimming removed 4 bases from V and 3 bases from J; junction bases left unmatched: 0. The CDR3 spans 14 residues. The V gene's germline CDR1 is MNHEY and CDR2 SMNVEV (reference sequence).

V is TRBV6-6 and J is TRBJ1-2, with 7 bases matching TRBD1. The CDR3 is 15 amino acids. J was trimmed by 8 bases and V by 3 bases; bases with no gene match: 12. CDR1 and CDR2 from the germline V gene are MNHNY and SVGAGI (reference sequence). DNA for the CDR3: TGTGCCAGCAGTTATGACTTCCTAGACAGGGACGGCTACACCTTC. Protein sequence: CASSYDFLDRDGYTF.

The chain couples TRBV11-3 to TRBJ2-1; 10 nucleotides agree with TRBD2. Germline assignment: CDR1 SGHNT and CDR2 YENEEA. The trim removed 2 bases at V and 4 bases at J, leaving 11 bases unmatched. The CDR3 has 18 amino acids. The CDR3 region is CASSLSGGASGGYNEQFF. CDR3 DNA: TGTGCCAGCAGCTTATCTGGTGGGGCTAGCGGGGGATACAATGAGCAGTTCTTC.

The rearrangement uses TRBV28 and TRBJ1-2; D is ambiguous. Trimming removed 5 bases at V and 6 bases at J, with 13 bases between. The CDR3 has 13 residues. The germline gives CDR1 MDHEN, CDR2 SYDVKM. The CDR3 is CASSGRTRNGYTF. The CDR3, as DNA: TGTGCCAGCAGTGGTCGGACTCGGAATGGCTACACCTTC.

V gene TRBV27 combines with J gene TRBJ2-5; 8 bases line up with TRBD1. CDR1 is MNHEY, CDR2 SMNVEV, per germline (reference sequence). The CDR3 consists of 13 residues. The V gene end was trimmed by 6 bases and the J gene end by 3 bases; junction bases not matched to a gene: 3. CDR3 sequence (DNA): TGTGCCAGCAGAATGGGACAGGAAGAGACCCAGTACTTC. It translates to CASRMGQEETQYF.

This chain joins TRBV18 and TRBJ1-4, with D maybe TRBD1 (5 bases). The length of the CDR3 is 13 residues. V lost 1 base to trimming and J lost 6 bases, with 6 bases between them. Per the germline V gene, CDR1 is KGHSH and CDR2 is LQKENI. The CDR3 here is CASSPQGHEKLFF. The CDR3 DNA reads TGTGCCAGCTCACCACAGGGGCATGAAAAACTGTTTTTT.

CDR3 region: CAISAGTGDTGELFF. The CDR3 DNA follows: TGTGCCATCAGTGCCGGGACAGGGGACACCGGGGAGCTGTTTTTT. This rearrangement joins TRBV10-3 to TRBJ2-2; 10 nucleotides align to TRBD1. V trimming: 4 bases; J trimming: 3 bases; junction bases outside the gene matches: 2. This CDR3 contains 15 residues. The germline V gene has CDR1 ENHRY and CDR2 SYGVKD.

With regard to this clone: This specimen includes other DNA sequences encoding the same CDR3. The gene calls are TRBV9 and TRBJ2-7; D is perhaps TRBD1 (6 bases). The V end was cut by 2 bases, the J end by 1 base, with 7 bases between. CDR1 and CDR2 (germline): SGDLS, YYNGEE. The CDR3 sequence is 13 residues long. CDR3 residues: CASSVGQSYEQYF. The CDR3 DNA follows: TGTGCCAGCAGCGTTGGACAGTCCTACGAGCAGTACTTC.

The chain couples TRBV4-1 to TRBJ2-7; 7 nucleotides match TRBD1. Germline V gene sequence: CDR1 MGHRA, CDR2 YSYEKL. The CDR3 extends over 16 amino acids. Trimming took 1 base from V and 2 from J; bases not matched to a gene: 8. The CDR3 DNA reads TGCGCCAGCAGCCAAGGTCCGGGACAGACTGCCTACGAGCAGTACTTC. Amino acid sequence: CASSQGPGQTAYEQYF.